These 24 T cell receptor beta chains were sequenced from one sample in a study of blood T cell repertoires in COVID-19. Assay: immunoSEQ multiplex PCR; the TCRdb copy retains only in-frame clones and omits some. Of 120,000 to 150,000 clones listed, approximately 90% are singletons. The sequenced sample consisted of peripheral blood. The receptors come from a human donor in a cohort sampled during active COVID-19.

V is TRBV15 and J is TRBJ1-5; D is ambiguous. Per the germline V gene, CDR1 is LNHNV and CDR2 is YYDKDF (reference sequence). This CDR3 is built from 15 residues. Trimming shortened V by 0 bases and J by 8 bases, and 14 bases separated the two germline ends. The chain's CDR3 is CATSRDPGIGEPQHF. The CDR3 region has the DNA TGTGCCACCAGCAGAGACCCCGGGATCGGGGAGCCCCAGCATTTT.

The chain uses TRBV11-2 and TRBJ2-2; no reliable D call. Germline-derived CDR1 and CDR2 are SGHAT and FQNNGV. With 1 base removed from V and 2 bases from J, the gap between germline ends came to 8 bases. The CDR3 is 15 amino acids. DNA of the CDR3: TGTGCCAGCAGCTTAGTAGAGTCCAACACCGGGGAGCTGTTTTTT. This codes for CASSLVESNTGELFF.

The CDR3 bases are TGTGCCAGCAGCTTAGAACAGGGGACTGGAAACACCATATATTTT. Residues: CASSLEQGTGNTIYF. The genes are TRBV11-2 and TRBJ1-3, with 7 positions matching TRBD1. The J segment lost 2 bases and the V segment lost 0 bases, leaving 1 base of the junction unmatched. Germline lookup yields CDR1 SGHAT and CDR2 FQNNGV. The length of the CDR3 is 15 residues.

The chain couples TRBV13 to TRBJ2-1; 7 positions agree with TRBD2. The CDR3 is 16 amino acids. V lost 2 bases, J lost 8 bases, and 12 bases stayed unmatched. Germline CDR1 is PRHDT and CDR2 is FYEKMQ (reference sequence). The CDR3 DNA sequence: TGTGCCAGCAGCTTAATGGGAGCGGGGAGGGGAGATGAGCAGTTCTTC. It translates to CASSLMGAGRGDEQFF.

The CDR3 DNA reads TGTGCCACCAGAGGGGACAGGGGATCAAGTCAGCCCCAGCATTTT. It codes for CATRGDRGSSQPQHF. The chain uses TRBV15 and TRBJ1-5; 10 bases are shared with TRBD1. Trimming took 6 bases from V and 6 from J; bases not matched to a gene: 8. The CDR3 sequence is 15 residues long. CDR1 and CDR2 from the germline V gene are LNHNV and YYDKDF (reference sequence).

The V call is TRBV5-4, the J call TRBJ2-5, with 8 bases lining up with TRBD1. Germline-derived CDR1 and CDR2 are SGHNT and YYREEE (reference sequence). Losses at the gene ends were 4 bases for V and 1 base for J; bases not matched to a gene: 6. This CDR3 contains 15 residues. CDR3 sequence (DNA): TGTGCCAGCAGCCCTCGGACAGGGACCCAAGAGACCCAGTACTTC. The encoded protein is CASSPRTGTQETQYF.

The chain uses TRBV2 and TRBJ1-2; a possible D gene is TRBD1 (6 bases). The CDR3 is 15 residues long. Germline CDR1 reads SNHLY; CDR2 reads FYNNEI. Trimming removed 4 bases at V and 0 bases at J, with 12 bases between. The CDR3 protein is CASSGGTTTNYGYTF. In DNA, the CDR3 is TGTGCCAGCAGTGGAGGGACAACCACTAACTATGGCTACACCTTC.

The V call is TRBV23-1, the J call TRBJ1-6; D remains unclear. TRBV23-1 is designated an ORF whose function remains uncertain. The ends were cut back, 7 bases at V and 0 bases at J, with 13 bases in the middle. The CDR3 spans 16 residues. DNA for the CDR3: TGCGCCAGCACTTCAGTTAGGAGCTCCTATAATTCACCCCTCCACTTT. This codes for CASTSVRSSYNSPLHF.

For the CDR3, the DNA is TGTGCCATCGGAGGTGGGCGGGTGAGCTCTGAAGCTTTCTTT. Protein: CAIGGGRVSSEAFF. The V gene is TRBV10-3, the J gene TRBJ1-1; D gene uncertain. Germline CDR1 and CDR2: ENHRY and SYGVKD. Deletions cut 8 bases from V and 6 bases from J, with 19 bases between. This CDR3 has 14 amino acids.

J is TRBJ1-2 and V is TRBV19, with unresolved D. V lost 4 bases and J 8 bases, leaving 11 bases between the germline ends. The CDR3 length is 12 residues. The V gene's germline CDR1 is LNHDA and CDR2 SQIVND (reference sequence). The CDR3, as DNA: TGTGCCAGTAGTACCCTCGGGTGGGGCTACACCTTC. Its protein product is CASSTLGWGYTF.

This chain joins TRBV19 and TRBJ2-1; no firm D call. CDR1 LNHDA and CDR2 SQIVND come from the germline V gene (reference sequence). The V end lost 6 bases, the J end lost 0 bases, and 9 bases lay between the germline ends. The CDR3 loop spans 14 amino acids. The CDR3 nucleotides are TGTGCCAGTAGATCCCCGAGCTCCTACAATGAGCAGTTCTTC. It codes for CASRSPSSYNEQFF.

The chain carries TRBV5-1 and TRBJ2-2; 7 bases line up with TRBD1. V gave up 3 bases and J gave up 7 bases; unmatched junction bases: 9. The CDR3 has 15 amino acids. CDR1 SGHRS and CDR2 YFSETQ come from the germline V gene. For the CDR3, the DNA is TGCGCCAGCAGCTCACGACAGGGACGAGACGGGGAGCTGTTTTTT. It is translated as CASSSRQGRDGELFF.

V usage is TRBV9 and J usage is TRBJ2-3, with 7 bases aligning to TRBD2. The CDR3 is made up of 16 amino acids. Germline lookup yields CDR1 SGDLS and CDR2 YYNGEE. V was clipped by 3 bases and J by 2 bases; unmatched bases: 9. CDR3 sequence reads: CASSARAGSLTDTQYF. CDR3 nucleotides: TGTGCCAGCAGCGCCCGAGCGGGGTCCCTCACAGATACGCAGTATTTT.

The chain is built from TRBV19 and TRBJ2-1; possible D gene TRBD1, 6 bases. Germline V gives CDR1 LNHDA, CDR2 SQIVND (reference sequence). CDR3 length: 16 amino acids. V was pared by 4 bases and J by 0 bases, with 13 bases between. The CDR3 DNA sequence: TGTGCCAGTAGTAAATGGGGGCAGAGCTCCTACAATGAGCAGTTCTTC. Protein: CASSKWGQSSYNEQFF.

This rearrangement joins TRBV5-1 to TRBJ2-5; TRBD2 matches at 7 bases. CDR1 is SGHRS, CDR2 YFSETQ, per germline. CDR3 length equals 17 residues. Losses at the gene ends were 4 bases for V and 2 bases for J; bases not matched to a gene: 14. The CDR3 here is CASSPIPSGLQQETQYF. The CDR3, as DNA: TGCGCCAGCAGCCCGATCCCTAGCGGATTGCAACAAGAGACCCAGTACTTC.

A single count supports this clone. This rearrangement joins TRBV4-1 to TRBJ2-3; 7 bases fit TRBD2. The V gene end was trimmed by 1 base and the J gene end by 2 bases; junction bases not matched to a gene: 9. CDR3 length: 17 amino acids. Per the germline V gene, CDR1 is MGHRA and CDR2 is YSYEKL. CDR3 nucleotide sequence: TGCGCCAGCAGCCAAGTTTTGGTGGGGACTACCACAGATACGCAGTATTTT. Translated, it gives CASSQVLVGTTTDTQYF.

The chain couples TRBV18 to TRBJ1-2, with 7 positions matching TRBD1. The CDR3 covers 16 residues. Looked up from germline, CDR1 is KGHSH and CDR2 is LQKENI. Germline trimming cut 2 bases from V and 1 base from J; bases unmatched to any gene: 7. Here the CDR3 reads CASSPSGQTINYGYTF. CDR3 sequence (DNA): TGTGCCAGCTCACCATCGGGACAGACGATTAACTATGGCTACACCTTC. Full variable domain (remainder filled in from reference TRBV18 and TRBJ1-2): NAGVMQNPRHLVRRRGQEARLRCSPMKGHSHVYWYRQLPEEGLKFMVYLQKENIIDESGMPKERFSAEFPKEGPSILRIQQVVRGDSAAYFCASSPSGQTINYGYTFGSGTRLTVV.

The rearrangement links TRBV2 to TRBJ1-5, with D unclear. V was clipped by 3 bases and J by 3 bases, with 6 bases between them. CDR3 size: 13 residues. Per germline, CDR1 SNHLY and CDR2 FYNNEI. In DNA form, the CDR3 reads TGTGCCAGCAGTGATGACTTCAATCAGCCCCAGCATTTT. Translated: CASSDDFNQPQHF.

This chain connects TRBV6-2 or TRBV6-3 to TRBJ2-4; 8 nucleotides align to TRBD1. The germline CDR1 and CDR2 sequences are MNHEY and SVGEGT. The CDR3 is made up of 16 amino acids. Losses at the gene ends were 6 bases for V and 5 bases for J; bases not matched to a gene: 12. For the CDR3, the DNA is TGTGCCAGCAGCCCTTCGACAGGGGAAAGCGAAAACATTCAGTACTTC. Translating gives CASSPSTGESENIQYF.

The CDR3 loop reads CASSMGTGHYEQYF. The CDR3 nucleotides are TGTGCCAGTAGTATGGGGACAGGGCACTACGAGCAGTACTTC. The chain recombines TRBV19 with TRBJ2-7; the match to TRBD1 covers 9 bases. V lost 3 bases, J lost 3 bases, and 3 bases stayed unmatched. The CDR3 contains 14 residues. Looked up from germline, CDR1 is LNHDA and CDR2 is SQIVND (reference sequence).

The chain combines TRBV7-2 with TRBJ2-1; D is uncertain. Trimming removed 1 base from V and 0 bases from J, with 10 bases in between. This CDR3 is built from 16 residues. The V gene's germline CDR1 is SGHTA and CDR2 FQGNSA. The CDR3 coding sequence is TGTGCCAGCAGCTTAGTCGGCCGCGGCTCCTACAATGAGCAGTTCTTC. Its protein product is CASSLVGRGSYNEQFF.

The V gene is TRBV18, the J gene TRBJ1-2; D call uncertain. The CDR3 runs to 15 residues. Germline lookup yields CDR1 KGHSH and CDR2 LQKENI. V gave up 1 base and J gave up 6 bases, with 15 bases separating them. The CDR3 here is CASSPRGSSSDGYTF. CDR3 coding DNA: TGTGCCAGCTCACCACGAGGGTCTAGTTCGGATGGCTACACCTTC. The variable domain in full, completed from reference TRBV18 and TRBJ1-2, reads NAGVMQNPRHLVRRRGQEARLRCSPMKGHSHVYWYRQLPEEGLKFMVYLQKENIIDESGMPKERFSAEFPKEGPSILRIQQVVRGDSAAYFCASSPRGSSSDGYTFGSGTRLTVV.

This clone was observed once. The chain recombines TRBV7-9 with TRBJ1-2, with TRBD1 matching over 9 bases. V lost 5 bases, J lost 4 bases, and 8 bases stayed unmatched. This CDR3 spans 15 amino acids. CDR1 is SEHNR and CDR2 is FQNEAQ in the germline V gene (reference sequence). The CDR3 DNA is TGTGCCAGCAGCGCGACGACAGGGGGGGCCTATGGCTACACCTTC. Translating it yields CASSATTGGAYGYTF.

CDR3: CAREADRDGGELFF. For the CDR3, the DNA is TGTGCCCGAGAAGCCGACAGGGATGGTGGGGAGCTGTTTTTT. The chain combines TRBV10-3 with TRBJ2-2; TRBD1 matches 7 bases. The trim removed 11 bases at V and 8 bases at J, leaving 14 bases unmatched. Germline loops: CDR1 ENHRY, CDR2 SYGVKD. The CDR3 covers 14 residues.